The T cell receptor (beta chain) described here comes from a study of blood T cell repertoires in COVID-19. Germline CDR1 MNHNS, CDR2 SASEGT. The CDR3 has 18 residues. With 4 bases removed from V and 0 bases from J, the gap between germline ends came to 19 bases. As handled by the study authors: Counts of nucleated cells, estimated from reference gene primer amplification, were obtained. Only in-frame clones appear in the TCRdb table, and some are missing; sequencing was by immunoSEQ multiplex PCR. That table gives V, J and clone size, and the DNA gave D and trimming. The sample gives 50,000 to 70,000 clones, more than 70% of which show up once; roughly 6.9% is in the top ten.

The sample was peripheral blood. This TCR came from a man aged 50 to 60 with active COVID-19. The rearrangement joins TRBV6-1 to TRBJ1-3; D gene unclear. The CDR3, as DNA: TGTGCCAGCAGTGGCAGGACGGCCGGGGTTGGCTCTGGAAACACCATATATTTT. Protein product: CASSGRTAGVGSGNTIYF.